These T cell receptor beta chains were read from a single sample in a study of shared clonotypes between healthy human individuals. Sequencing was performed with immunoSEQ multiplex PCR; in TCRdb, only in-frame clones are kept and a portion is missing. The sample contains about 1.1 million clones, about 80% of which appear only once. Sequencing input: memory CD4+ T cells from PBMCs. The origin of the receptors is a man younger than 30 in good health. Some clones in this sample may be carry-over from other donors' samples. Both conserved end residues are part of each CDR3. D genes are given only for firm matches. Size tells how often a clone was seen (once, few, many) or the class of an expanded clone, and some rows leave it out.

- TRBJ2-3 - TRBV7-9 TGTGCCAGCAGCCCCGGCCTGAGCGATACGCAGTATTTT CASSPGLSDTQYF
- TRBJ1-3 - TRBV6-5 TGTGCCAGCAGTTACTCCCCCTCTGGAAACACCATATATTTT CASSYSPSGNTIYF
TRBD1 TRBJ1-2 few TRBV30 TGTGCCTGCAAATCCTCCCCCGGGACAGGTACTATTAACTATGGCTACACCTTC CACKSSPGTGTINYGYTF
- TRBJ1-2 few TRBV19 TGTGCCAGTAGTTCAATCAGGGGAGACATCTATGGCTACACCTTC CASSSIRGDIYGYTF
- TRBJ2-5 - TRBV19 TGTGCCAGTAGTACCGAGCGGTACCAAGAGACCCAGTACTTC CASSTERYQETQYF
- TRBJ1-1 - TRBV5-8 TGTGCCAGCAGCTTGAGGGGACTCCTTGGCACTGAAGCTTTCTTT CASSLRGLLGTEAFF
- TRBJ2-5 - TRBV11-1 TGTGCCAGCACCTTGGGACCTGCTGGGACCCAGTACTTC CASTLGPAGTQYF
TRBD2 TRBJ2-7 - TRBV5-4 TGTGCCAGCAGCTTACCCGGACTAGCGGGAAACTACGAGCAGTACTTC CASSLPGLAGNYEQYF
- TRBJ2-3 - TRBV5-1 TGCGCCAGCAGCCCGGCCTCAGGAGGGCCCACAGATACGCAGTATTTT CASSPASGGPTDTQYF
- TRBJ2-2 - TRBV7-2 TGTGCCACCACCTGGTGGTGGACCGGGGAGCTGTTTTTT CATTWWWTGELFF
TRBD1 TRBJ1-5 - TRBV6-4 TGTGCCAGCAACAGGGGGAGCAATCAGCCCCAGCATTTT CASNRGSNQPQHF
- TRBJ1-4 - TRBV5-4 TGTGCCAGCAGATCAGGACAGACAACTAATGAAAAACTGTTTTTT CASRSGQTTNEKLFF
- TRBJ2-1 few TRBV6-1 TGTGCCAGCAGTGAATGGAGCGCCACGGGACGTGAGCAGTTCTTC CASSEWSATGREQFF
- TRBJ2-6 - TRBV27 TGTGCCAGCAGTGTCCGATACTGGCTACAAAGTCGGGCCAACGTCCTGACTTTC CASSVRYWLQSRANVLTF
TRBD1 TRBJ1-2 - TRBV11-2 TGTGCCAGCAGCAGAGAGTGGACAGGCCCCTATGGCTACACCTTC CASSREWTGPYGYTF
- TRBJ1-3 - TRBV12-5 TGTGCTAGTGGACTGCTTTTGGAAACCGCTGCTGGAAACACCATATATTTT CASGLLLETAAGNTIYF
- TRBJ2-7 - TRBV9 TGTGCCAGCAGCGTAGGGGCGGATCCCTACGAGCAGTACTTC CASSVGADPYEQYF
- TRBJ2-7 - TRBV29-1 TGCAGCGTCGCGGCGATATGGGGGTCCAACGAGCAGTACTTC CSVAAIWGSNEQYF
TRBD2 TRBJ2-3 - TRBV5-8 TGTGCCAGCAGACTTGGACTAGCGGGTACAGATACGCAGTATTTT CASRLGLAGTDTQYF
- TRBJ2-1 - TRBV11-3 TGTGCCAGCAGCTTAGATACGGGGGATTACAATGAGCAGTTCTTC CASSLDTGDYNEQFF
TRBD2 TRBJ2-5 - TRBV25-1 TGTGCCAGCGCTCCGGTAGCGGGAAATCGAGAGACCCAGTACTTC CASAPVAGNRETQYF
- TRBJ2-2 few TRBV10-3 TGTGCCATAAGCGGAGCGAACACCGGGGAGCTGTTTTTT CAISGANTGELFF
TRBD2 TRBJ2-5 - TRBV5-1 TGCGCCAGCAGCCTACTAGGACGGGAGGGAGAGACCCAGTACTTC CASSLLGREGETQYF
TRBD2 TRBJ2-7 - TRBV28 TGTGCCAGCAGGGCCCGGGAGGCCCACGAGCAGTACTTC CASRAREAHEQYF
- TRBJ2-1 - TRBV15 TGTGCCACCAGCAGAGGGGGGGTAGCAGTATACAATGAGCAGTTCTTC CATSRGGVAVYNEQFF
TRBD1 TRBJ2-5 - TRBV2 TGTGCCAGCAGTGGTAACAGGGGAGAGACCCAGTACTTC CASSGNRGETQYF
TRBD1 TRBJ2-7 once TRBV14 TGTGCCAGCAGCCCCTGGACAGGGGGGTTTGGCGAGCAGTACTTC CASSPWTGGFGEQYF
- TRBJ2-2 - TRBV28 TGTGCCAGCAGTTTACCGGTCCAGATTTCCGGGGAGCTGTTTTTT CASSLPVQISGELFF
- TRBJ2-2 - TRBV11-3 TGTGCCAGCAGCTCACTAAACACCGGGGAGCTGTTTTTT CASSSLNTGELFF
- TRBJ1-5 - TRBV28 TGTGCCAGCAGTTTAGGGCAGATCAATCAGCCCCAGCATTTT CASSLGQINQPQHF
- TRBJ1-2 once TRBV29-1 TGCAGCGTTGAAGGGGGAGACAGCTCTAACTATGGCTACACCTTC CSVEGGDSSNYGYTF
TRBD2 TRBJ2-7 - TRBV15 TGTGCCACCAGCAGAGGGGGTAGCGGGAGTCGTTACTACGAGCAGTACTTC CATSRGGSGSRYYEQYF
TRBD1 TRBJ1-1 - TRBV10-3 TGTGCCGTCACTCGACAGGGACGGGACACTGAAGCTTTCTTT CAVTRQGRDTEAFF
TRBD2 TRBJ2-7 - TRBV27 TGTGCCAGCAGTTTAACGAATCGGGACTACCACCCCTACGAGCAGTACTTC CASSLTNRDYHPYEQYF
TRBD2 TRBJ2-5 - TRBV7-7 TGTGCCAGCAGCTTAGGCGGGAGGGCCGGAGAGACCCAGTACTTC CASSLGGRAGETQYF
TRBD1 TRBJ2-3 many TRBV27 TGTGCCAGCAGTCCAGGACAGGGGGGATTCACAGATACGCAGTATTTT CASSPGQGGFTDTQYF
- TRBJ1-4 - TRBV6-1 TGTGCCAGCAGTGAGGGGGCGATTGGTGAAAAACTGTTTTTT CASSEGAIGEKLFF
- TRBJ2-4 - TRBV30 TGTGCCTGGAGTCCAGATGGGCGAGGAAGGAACATTCAGTACTTC CAWSPDGRGRNIQYF
- TRBJ2-3 - TRBV10-3 TGTGCCATCAGCCCGAGGGGCACAGATACGCAGTATTTT CAISPRGTDTQYF
TRBD1 TRBJ1-4 - TRBV5-6 TGTGCCAGCAGCTTGTTACAGGGACAGGGAGAAGGAAAACTGTTTTTT CASSLLQGQGEGKLFF
- TRBJ1-2 few TRBV18 TGTGCCAGCTCACCACAGGGGGATGGGTATGGCTACACCTTC CASSPQGDGYGYTF
- TRBJ2-7 - TRBV28 TGTGCCAGCAGTTTTTCGGCAGGGGAGTACGAGCAGTACTTC CASSFSAGEYEQYF
TRBD1 TRBJ1-1 few TRBV10-3 TGTGCCAGCACAGGGGAGACTGAAGCTTTCTTT CASTGETEAFF
TRBD1 TRBJ2-1 - TRBV11-2 TGTGCCAGCAGCCAGGGGGACTACAATGAGCAGTTCTTC CASSQGDYNEQFF
- TRBJ1-1 - TRBV7-9 TGTGCCAGCAGCCAAGGGATGGGGGGAGCTTTCTTT CASSQGMGGAFF
TRBD2 TRBJ2-5 - TRBV18 TGTGCCAGCTCACCACCCGGGACTAGGCGAGAGACCCAGTACTTC CASSPPGTRRETQYF
TRBD2 TRBJ2-3 once TRBV6-1 TGTGCCAGCAGGCGACTAGCGGGAGGTTCGGATACGCAGTATTTT CASRRLAGGSDTQYF
TRBD1 TRBJ2-6 few TRBV30 TGTGCCTGGCTCCAGACAGGGTATGTTTCTGGGGCCAACGTCCTGACTTTC CAWLQTGYVSGANVLTF
- TRBJ1-1 - TRBV6-5 TGTGCCAGCGGCAGGGTAAGCCTAGATGCTGAAGCTTTCTTT CASGRVSLDAEAFF
- TRBJ1-1 few TRBV7-9 TGTGCCTGTGCCCTCGATGGGGGGAGTGGGACTGAAGCTTTCTTT CACALDGGSGTEAFF
- TRBJ1-2 few TRBV5-1 TGCGCCAGCAGCCCCAACCGCTATGGCTACACCTTC CASSPNRYGYTF
- TRBJ1-4 - TRBV28 TGTGCCAGCAGCCTGACACACTCTAATGAAAAACTGTTTTTT CASSLTHSNEKLFF